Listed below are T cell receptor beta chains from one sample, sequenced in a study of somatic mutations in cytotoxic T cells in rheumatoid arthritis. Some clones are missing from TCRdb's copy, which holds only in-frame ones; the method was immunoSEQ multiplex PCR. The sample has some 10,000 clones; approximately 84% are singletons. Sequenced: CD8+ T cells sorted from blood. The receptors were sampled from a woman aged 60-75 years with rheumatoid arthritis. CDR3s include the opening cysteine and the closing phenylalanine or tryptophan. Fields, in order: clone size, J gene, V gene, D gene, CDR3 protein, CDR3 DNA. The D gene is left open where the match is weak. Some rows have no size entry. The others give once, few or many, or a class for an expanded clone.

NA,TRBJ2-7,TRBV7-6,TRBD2,CASSIAGGYEQYF,TGTGCCAGCAGCATAGCGGGAGGGTACGAGCAGTACTTC
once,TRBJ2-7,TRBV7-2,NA,CASSLFGGSGYEQYF,TGTGCCAGCAGCTTATTCGGTGGGAGTGGTTACGAGCAGTACTTC
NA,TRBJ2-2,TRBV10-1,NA,CASSVGTGELFF,TGCGCCAGCAGTGTCGGGACCGGGGAGCTGTTTTTT
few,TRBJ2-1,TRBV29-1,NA,CSVGDSIGEQFF,TGCAGCGTTGGCGACAGTATCGGTGAGCAGTTCTTC
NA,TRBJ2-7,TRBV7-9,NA,CASSSPRVAAPYEQYF,TGTGCCAGCAGCTCCCCGAGGGTTGCAGCCCCCTACGAGCAGTACTTC
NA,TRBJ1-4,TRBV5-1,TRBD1,CASSSFPPGTGTSTNEKLFF,TGCGCCAGCAGCTCTTTTCCCCCGGGGACAGGGACGTCAACTAATGAAAAACTGTTTTTT
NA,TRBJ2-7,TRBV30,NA,CAWSVHGGLYEQYF,TGTGCCTGGAGTGTACACGGCGGACTCTACGAGCAGTACTTC
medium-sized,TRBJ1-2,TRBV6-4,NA,CASSDQERGGYTF,TGTGCCAGCAGTGACCAAGAACGGGGGGGCTACACCTTC
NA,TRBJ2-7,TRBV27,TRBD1,CASSLSGTGTPYEQYF,TGTGCCAGCAGTTTGTCCGGGACAGGGACCCCCTACGAGCAGTACTTC
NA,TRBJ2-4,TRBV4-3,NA,CASSQEGAENIQYF,TGCGCCAGCAGCCAAGAGGGCGCAGAAAACATTCAGTACTTC
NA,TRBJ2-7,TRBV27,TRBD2,CASSFRREKYYEQYF,TGTGCCAGCAGTTTTCGGCGGGAGAAGTACTACGAGCAGTACTTC
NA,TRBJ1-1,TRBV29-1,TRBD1,CSVGDRNTEAFF,TGCAGCGTCGGGGACAGAAACACTGAAGCTTTCTTT
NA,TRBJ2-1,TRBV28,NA,CATSPRLSSYNEQFF,TGTGCCACCTCCCCTAGGTTAAGCTCCTACAATGAGCAGTTCTTC
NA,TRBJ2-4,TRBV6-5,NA,CASSPNRAYIQYF,TGTGCCAGCAGTCCTAACAGGGCGTACATTCAGTACTTC
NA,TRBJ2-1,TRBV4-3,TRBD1,CASSQGRGLTGSSYNEQFF,TGCGCCAGCAGCCAAGGTAGGGGGCTTACAGGGAGCTCCTACAATGAGCAGTTCTTC
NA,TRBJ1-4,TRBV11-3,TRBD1,CASSLDEDRGGKLFF,TGTGCCAGCAGCTTAGATGAGGACAGGGGTGGTAAACTGTTTTTT
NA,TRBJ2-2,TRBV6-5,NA,CASSNTNTGELFF,TGTGCCAGCAGTAACACGAACACCGGGGAGCTGTTTTTT
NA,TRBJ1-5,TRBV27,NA,CASSSLTPYSNQPQHF,TGTGCCAGCAGTTCCCTGACACCTTATAGCAATCAGCCCCAGCATTTT
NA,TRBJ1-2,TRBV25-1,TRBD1,CASMGQSYGYTF,TGTGCCAGCATGGGACAGTCCTATGGCTACACCTTC
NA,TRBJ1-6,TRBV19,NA,CASKDLSSYNSPLHF,TGTGCCAGTAAGGACTTGAGCTCCTATAATTCACCCCTCCACTTT
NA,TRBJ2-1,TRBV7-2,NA,CASSLSGENGINEQFF,TGTGCCAGCAGCTTATCGGGGGAAAACGGGATCAATGAGCAGTTCTTC
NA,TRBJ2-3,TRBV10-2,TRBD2,CASSESLAGGNTQYF,TGCGCCAGCAGTGAGTCGCTAGCGGGAGGCAATACGCAGTATTTT
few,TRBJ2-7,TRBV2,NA,CASRAGVYDEQYF,TGTGCCAGCCGGGCAGGGGTCTATGACGAGCAGTACTTC
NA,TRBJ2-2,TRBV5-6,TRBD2,CASRGNSGGNTGELFF,TGTGCCAGCAGGGGAAACAGCGGGGGAAACACCGGGGAGCTGTTTTTT
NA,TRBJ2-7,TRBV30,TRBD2,CAWSSSGSAYEQYF,TGTGCCTGGAGTTCGAGCGGGAGCGCCTACGAGCAGTACTTC
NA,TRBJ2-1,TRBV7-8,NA,CASSYLRQGGNEQFF,TGTGCCAGCAGCTATCTCCGGCAGGGTGGCAATGAGCAGTTCTTC
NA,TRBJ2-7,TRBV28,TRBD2,CASCPSSGSAYEQYF,TGTGCCAGCTGTCCTAGTAGCGGGAGTGCTTACGAGCAGTACTTC
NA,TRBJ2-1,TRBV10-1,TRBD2,CASSVEREAYNEQFF,TGCGCCAGCAGTGTGGAGCGGGAGGCCTACAATGAGCAGTTCTTC
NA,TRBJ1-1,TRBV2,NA,CASSHSLVPGTEAFF,TGTGCCAGCAGTCACTCACTGGTCCCGGGCACTGAAGCTTTCTTT
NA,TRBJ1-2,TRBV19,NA,CASSIDLLDKLGYGYTF,TGTGCCAGTAGTATAGATCTATTAGACAAACTTGGCTATGGCTACACCTTC
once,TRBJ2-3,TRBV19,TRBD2,CASSRLPGLAGTSTDTQYF,TGTGCCAGTAGTCGACTCCCGGGACTAGCGGGAACCAGCACAGATACGCAGTATTTT
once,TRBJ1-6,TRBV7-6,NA,CASSLGQGHNSPLHF,TGTGCCAGCAGCTTAGGTCAGGGCCATAATTCACCCCTCCACTTT
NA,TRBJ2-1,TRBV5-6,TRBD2,CASSLGGGRSYNEQFF,TGTGCCAGCAGCTTAGGCGGCGGGAGGTCCTACAATGAGCAGTTCTTC